Listed below are T cell receptor beta chains from one sample, sequenced in a study of blood T cell repertoires in COVID-19. Using immunoSEQ multiplex PCR, the repertoire was profiled, and TCRdb retains in-frame clones only, with some absent. The repertoire includes 210,000 or so clones, over 75% of them detected once, and 6.2% sits in the top ten. The sample was peripheral blood. Receptors were obtained from a woman between 40 and 50 years old who had recovered from COVID-19. CDR3s include the opening cysteine and the closing phenylalanine or tryptophan. D genes are given only for firm matches. Size is omitted from some rows. Given values are once, few, many or a class for expanded clones.

TRBJ2-7 NA 13 NA TRBV4-1 TGCGCCAGCAGCCAAGATAAGAGCTACGAGCAGTACTTC CASSQDKSYEQYF
TRBJ2-4 NA 14 NA TRBV14 TGTGCCAGCAGCCTCCGGGACATAAAAAACATTCAGTACTTC CASSLRDIKNIQYF
TRBJ2-1 NA 17 NA TRBV7-3 TGTGCCAGCAGCCCCGTCGGAGGAGGACTTGTTTACAATGAGCAGTTCTTC CASSPVGGGLVYNEQFF
TRBJ1-4 TRBD1 16 NA TRBV10-3 TGTGCCATCAGTGAGGGAACAGGGGTAACTAATGAAAAACTGTTTTTT CAISEGTGVTNEKLFF
TRBJ1-1 NA 14 NA TRBV3-1/TRBV3-2 TGTGCCAGCAGGAATACAGGGTTTGGGACTGAAGCTTTCTTT CASRNTGFGTEAFF
TRBJ2-1 TRBD2 14 NA TRBV18 TGTGCCAGCTCGTTACTAGCGGGAGGAGATGAGCAGTTCTTC CASSLLAGGDEQFF
TRBJ2-5 NA 15 NA TRBV6-2/TRBV6-3 TGTGCCAGCAGTTACGGTTTCACAGCCCAAGAGACCCAGTACTTC CASSYGFTAQETQYF
TRBJ2-7 TRBD1 14 NA TRBV5-6 TGTGCCAGCAGCTTGCCAGGGGGCTCCTACGAGCAGTACTTC CASSLPGGSYEQYF
TRBJ1-5 NA 13 NA TRBV6-6 TGTGCCAGCAGTTCCAATAGCAATCAGCCCCAGCATTTT CASSSNSNQPQHF
TRBJ2-7 TRBD1 14 NA TRBV6-5 TGTGCCAGCAGCACGGACAGGGGGGGCTACGAGCAGTACTTC CASSTDRGGYEQYF
TRBJ2-1 NA 12 NA TRBV6-5 TGTGCCAGCAGGCTCGTGGCCCTTGAGCAGTTCTTC CASRLVALEQFF
TRBJ1-1 NA 13 NA TRBV5-3 TGTGCCAGACCCACCGGGGAGAACACTGAAGCTTTCTTT CARPTGENTEAFF
TRBJ2-7 NA 16 NA TRBV4-1 TGCGCCAGCAGCCCCGCTTTTCGCCCGAGCTCCTACGAGCAGTACTTC CASSPAFRPSSYEQYF
TRBJ1-1 TRBD1 14 NA TRBV29-1 TGCAGCGTTCCACCCCGACAGGGTGGGACTGAAGCTTTCTTT CSVPPRQGGTEAFF
TRBJ2-7 TRBD1 13 once TRBV6-5 TGTGCCAGCAGTTCGGGACAGGGCTACGAGCAGTACTTC CASSSGQGYEQYF
TRBJ2-7 TRBD2 17 NA TRBV3-1/TRBV3-2 TGTGCCAGCAGCCAGTGGACTAGCGGGAGAGGGTCCTACGAGCAGTACTTC CASSQWTSGRGSYEQYF
TRBJ2-7 TRBD1 15 NA TRBV28 TGTGCCAGCAGTGCCCCCGGGACAGGGGGTCACGAGCAGTACTTC CASSAPGTGGHEQYF
TRBJ1-5 NA 14 NA TRBV28 TGTGCCAGCAGCCCAGACACCGGTTCTTGGCCCCAGCATTTT CASSPDTGSWPQHF
TRBJ2-7 NA 16 NA TRBV4-3 TGCGCCAGCAGCCAAGAGATCTCAAGGGGATCCTACGAGCAGTACTTC CASSQEISRGSYEQYF
TRBJ2-7 NA 15 NA TRBV27 TGTGCCAGCACTCCTAGCTTCAGGAGCTCCTACGAGCAGTACTTC CASTPSFRSSYEQYF
TRBJ2-5 NA 13 NA TRBV7-9 TGTGCCAGCAGCTTAGGCAGAGGCGAGACCCAGTACTTC CASSLGRGETQYF
TRBJ2-5 TRBD2 18 NA TRBV18 TGTGCCAGCTCACGGACTAGCGGGACCCATACCAATCAAGAGACCCAGTACTTC CASSRTSGTHTNQETQYF
TRBJ1-2 TRBD1 14 NA TRBV28 TGTGCCAGCAGTAGGACAGGGCTCGACTATGGCTACACCTTC CASSRTGLDYGYTF
TRBJ2-7 NA 14 NA TRBV7-9 TGTGCCAGCAGCTTAGCCCTAACAGGGAACGAGCAGTACTTC CASSLALTGNEQYF
TRBJ1-4 TRBD1 16 NA TRBV2 TGTGCCAGCAGTGAAGGGGCAGGACAGGTTTATGAAAAACTGTTTTTT CASSEGAGQVYEKLFF
TRBJ1-1 NA 13 NA TRBV7-8 TGTGCCAGCAGCGGCTCAGGTGGCCCTGAAGCTTTCTTT CASSGSGGPEAFF
TRBJ2-3 TRBD2 16 once TRBV24-1 TGTGCCACCAGTGATTCACGACTAGCGGGCATAGATACGCAGTATTTT CATSDSRLAGIDTQYF
TRBJ2-7 TRBD2 14 NA TRBV11-2 TGTGCCAGCAGCTTTGGACGGGAGGGCTACGAGCAGTACTTC CASSFGREGYEQYF
TRBJ1-2 TRBD1 15 NA TRBV6-5 TGTGCCAGCAGGCGGGACAGAAGGAACCTCTATGGCTACACCTTC CASRRDRRNLYGYTF
TRBJ2-7 NA 15 NA TRBV6-6 TGTGCCAGCAGTTTCGGCCCGACAAATTACTACGAGCAGTACTTC CASSFGPTNYYEQYF
TRBJ2-5 NA 13 NA TRBV7-3 TGTGCCAGCAGCTTATGGGAGAAAGAGACCCAGTACTTC CASSLWEKETQYF
TRBJ2-1 TRBD1 15 NA TRBV7-2 TGTGCCAGCAGCCTTGGACAGGGGTCCCACAATGAGCAGTTCTTC CASSLGQGSHNEQFF
TRBJ1-2 TRBD1 15 NA TRBV5-5 TGTGCCAGCAGCTGGGAACAGGGGGCGGACTATGGCTACACCTTC CASSWEQGADYGYTF
TRBJ1-5 NA 21 NA TRBV27 TGTGCCAGCAGTCGAGGACCCCGACAGGCGCAAAGTCGGTATAGCAATCAGCCCCAGCATTTT CASSRGPRQAQSRYSNQPQHF
TRBJ1-2 NA 14 few TRBV6-7 TGTGCCAGCAGTTACATATGTGACAGCTATGGCTACACCTTC CASSYICDSYGYTF
TRBJ2-7 TRBD1 16 NA TRBV6-5 TGTGCCAGCAGTTATGGGACAGGGTCCTTATCCTACGAGCAGTACTTC CASSYGTGSLSYEQYF
TRBJ2-7 NA 10 NA TRBV12-5 TGTGCTAGTGGACAGGACGAGCAGTACTTC CASGQDEQYF
TRBJ1-6 NA 14 NA TRBV5-5 TGTGCCAGCAGCCAGATTATCATGGATTCACCCCTCCACTTT CASSQIIMDSPLHF
TRBJ2-7 TRBD2 14 NA TRBV3-1/TRBV3-2 TGTGCCAGCAGCCTTGGTAGCGGGGCCTACGAGCAGTACTTC CASSLGSGAYEQYF
TRBJ2-3 NA 14 NA TRBV3-1/TRBV3-2 TGTGCCAGCAGCCAAGATCGAGCGACAGATACGCAGTATTTT CASSQDRATDTQYF
TRBJ2-7 NA 16 NA TRBV9 TGTGCCAGCAGCCAACCTAAACGGACAGCTCGGTACGAGCAGTACTTC CASSQPKRTARYEQYF
TRBJ2-7 TRBD2 17 once TRBV19 TGTGCCAGTAGTATAGGGACGGGGAGCGGGAGGACCTACGAGCAGTACTTC CASSIGTGSGRTYEQYF